In its sample, the clone carrying this TCR beta chain ranks as hyperexpanded. Its antigen is unidentified. The data stem from a study of brain metastases from non-small cell lung cancer. Study-level results: Compared with primary tumors, brain metastases showed less T-cell infiltration. Metastases had sparse T cells but largely shared repertoires with primaries. In 64% of brain metastases, T-cell clones were expanded compared with matched primary tumors.

V gave up 2 bases and J gave up 4 bases, with 5 bases separating them. The CDR3 has 11 amino acids. The V gene's germline CDR1 is GTSNPN and CDR2 SVGIG (reference sequence). Profiled with immunoSEQ multiplex PCR; TCRdb holds only in-frame clones, not every one. This sample carries about 660 clones, about 85% of them seen once, and the ten largest clones take 9.5% to 15%. The V and J genes are TRBV30 and TRBJ1-1; D remains ambiguous. The sample taken for sequencing was primary lung tumor tissue. The TCR comes from a donor aged 40 or over with non-small cell lung cancer. In nucleotides, the CDR3 is TGTGCCTGGAGTATTGGCACTGAAGCTTTCTTT. Translation: CAWSIGTEAFF.